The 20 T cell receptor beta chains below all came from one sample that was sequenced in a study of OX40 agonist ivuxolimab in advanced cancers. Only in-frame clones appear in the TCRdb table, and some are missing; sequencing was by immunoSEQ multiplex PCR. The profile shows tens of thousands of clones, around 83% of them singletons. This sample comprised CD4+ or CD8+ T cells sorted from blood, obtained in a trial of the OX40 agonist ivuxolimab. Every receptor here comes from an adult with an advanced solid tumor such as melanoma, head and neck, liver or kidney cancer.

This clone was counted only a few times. For the CDR3, the DNA is TGTGCCAGTAGTATTATGGGCCCACACAACTATGGCTACACCTTC. Amino acids: CASSIMGPHNYGYTF. The genes are TRBV19 and TRBJ1-2; unclear D gene. Per the germline V gene, CDR1 is LNHDA and CDR2 is SQIVND (reference sequence). Deletions cut 3 bases from V and 2 bases from J, with 13 bases between. The CDR3 consists of 15 residues.

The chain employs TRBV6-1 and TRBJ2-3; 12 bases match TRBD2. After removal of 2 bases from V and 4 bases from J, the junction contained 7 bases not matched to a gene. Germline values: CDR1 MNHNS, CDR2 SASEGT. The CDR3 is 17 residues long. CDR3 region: CASSEPLAGGPADTQYF. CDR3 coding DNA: TGTGCCAGCAGTGAACCACTAGCGGGGGGTCCTGCAGATACGCAGTATTTT.

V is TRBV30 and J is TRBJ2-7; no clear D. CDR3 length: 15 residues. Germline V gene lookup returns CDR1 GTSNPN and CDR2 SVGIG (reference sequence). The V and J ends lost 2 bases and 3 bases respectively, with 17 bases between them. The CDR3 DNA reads TGTGCCTGGAGTAACCGGGCCATGTATGACTACGAGCAGTACTTC. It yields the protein CAWSNRAMYDYEQYF.

The CDR3 region has the DNA TGTGCCAGCAGTTCCCGGCCTGGGACCCAGTACTTC. Translated, it gives CASSSRPGTQYF. The chain has TRBV6-5 and TRBJ2-5; D remains unclear. The V and J ends lost 4 bases and 7 bases respectively, with 10 bases between them. Germline CDR1 MNHEY, CDR2 SVGAGI. The CDR3 extends over 12 amino acids.

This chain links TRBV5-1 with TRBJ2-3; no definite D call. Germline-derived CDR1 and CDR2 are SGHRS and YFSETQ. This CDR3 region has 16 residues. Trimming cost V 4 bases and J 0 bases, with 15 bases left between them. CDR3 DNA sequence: TGCGCCAGCAGCCCGGTCCAACATACTAGCACAGATACGCAGTATTTT. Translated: CASSPVQHTSTDTQYF. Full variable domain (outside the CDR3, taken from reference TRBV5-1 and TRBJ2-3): KAGVTQTPRYLIKTRGQQVTLSCSPISGHRSVSWYQQTPGQGLQFLFEYFSETQRNKGNFPGRFSGRQFSNSRSEMNVSTLELGDSALYLCASSPVQHTSTDTQYFGPGTRLTVL.

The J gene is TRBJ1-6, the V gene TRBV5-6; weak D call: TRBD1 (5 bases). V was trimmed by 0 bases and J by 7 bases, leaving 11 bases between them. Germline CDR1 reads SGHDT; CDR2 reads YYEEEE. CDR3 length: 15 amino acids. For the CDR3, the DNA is TGTGCCAGCAGCTTGGAAAGGTGGGGGAATTCACCCCTCCACTTT. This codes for CASSLERWGNSPLHF.

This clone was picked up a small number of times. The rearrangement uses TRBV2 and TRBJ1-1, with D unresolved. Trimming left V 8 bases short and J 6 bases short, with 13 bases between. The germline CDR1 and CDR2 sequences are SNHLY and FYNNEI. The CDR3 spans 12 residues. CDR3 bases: TGTGCCAGCGGGCCGTCTTGGGCTGAAGCTTTCTTT. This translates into CASGPSWAEAFF.

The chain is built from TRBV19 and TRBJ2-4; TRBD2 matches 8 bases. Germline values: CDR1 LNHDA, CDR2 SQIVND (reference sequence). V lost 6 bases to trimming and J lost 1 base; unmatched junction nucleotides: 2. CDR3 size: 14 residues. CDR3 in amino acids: CASRVAGAKNIQYF. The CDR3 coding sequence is TGTGCCAGTAGGGTAGCGGGGGCCAAAAACATTCAGTACTTC.

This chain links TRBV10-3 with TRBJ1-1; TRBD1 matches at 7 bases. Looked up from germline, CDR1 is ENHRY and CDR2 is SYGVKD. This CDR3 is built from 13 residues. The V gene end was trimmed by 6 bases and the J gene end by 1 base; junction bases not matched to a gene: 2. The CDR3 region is CAISDRANTEAFF. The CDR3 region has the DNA TGTGCCATCAGCGACAGGGCGAACACTGAAGCTTTCTTT.

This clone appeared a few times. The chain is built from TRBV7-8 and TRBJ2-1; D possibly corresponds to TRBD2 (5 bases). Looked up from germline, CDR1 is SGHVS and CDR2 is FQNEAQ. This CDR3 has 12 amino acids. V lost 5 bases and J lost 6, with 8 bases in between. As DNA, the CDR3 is TGTGCCAGCAGCGGCGGGTTCAATGAGCAGTTCTTC. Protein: CASSGGFNEQFF.

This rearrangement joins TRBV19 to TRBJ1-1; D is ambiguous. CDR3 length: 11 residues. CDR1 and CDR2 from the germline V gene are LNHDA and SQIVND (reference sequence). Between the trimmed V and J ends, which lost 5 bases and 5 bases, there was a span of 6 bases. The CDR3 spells CASSSWTEAFF. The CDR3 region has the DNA TGTGCCAGTAGTTCGTGGACTGAAGCTTTCTTT.

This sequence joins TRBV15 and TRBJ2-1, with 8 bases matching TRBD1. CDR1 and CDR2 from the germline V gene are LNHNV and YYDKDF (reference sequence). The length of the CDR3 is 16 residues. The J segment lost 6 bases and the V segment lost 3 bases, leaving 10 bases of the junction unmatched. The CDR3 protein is CATSRGGQGYGNEQFF. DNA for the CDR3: TGTGCCACCAGCAGGGGCGGACAGGGTTACGGCAATGAGCAGTTCTTC.

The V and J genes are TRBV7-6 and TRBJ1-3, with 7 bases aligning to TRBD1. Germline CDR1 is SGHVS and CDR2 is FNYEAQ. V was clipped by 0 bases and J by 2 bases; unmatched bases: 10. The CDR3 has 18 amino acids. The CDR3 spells CASSLATGLRGAGNTIYF. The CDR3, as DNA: TGTGCCAGCAGCTTAGCGACAGGGCTCAGGGGTGCTGGAAACACCATATATTTT.

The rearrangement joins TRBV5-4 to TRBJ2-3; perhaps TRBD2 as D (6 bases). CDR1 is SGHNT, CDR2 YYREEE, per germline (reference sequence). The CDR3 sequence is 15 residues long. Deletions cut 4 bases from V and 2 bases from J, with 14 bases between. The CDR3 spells CASSGGSGHTDTQYF. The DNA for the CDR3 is TGTGCCAGCAGCGGGGGTAGCGGCCACACAGATACGCAGTATTTT.

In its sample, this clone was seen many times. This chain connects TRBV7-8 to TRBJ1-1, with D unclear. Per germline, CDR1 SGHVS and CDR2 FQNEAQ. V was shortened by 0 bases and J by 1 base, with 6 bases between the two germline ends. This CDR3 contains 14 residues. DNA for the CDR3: TGTGCCAGCAGCTTAGCGTTACCGAACACTGAAGCTTTCTTT. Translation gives CASSLALPNTEAFF.

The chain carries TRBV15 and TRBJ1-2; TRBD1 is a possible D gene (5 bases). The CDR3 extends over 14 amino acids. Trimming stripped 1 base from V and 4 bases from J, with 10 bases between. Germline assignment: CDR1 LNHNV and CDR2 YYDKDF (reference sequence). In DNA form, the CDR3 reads TGTGCCACCAGCAGAGTTCTGGGGCCCTATGGCTACACCTTC. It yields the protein CATSRVLGPYGYTF.

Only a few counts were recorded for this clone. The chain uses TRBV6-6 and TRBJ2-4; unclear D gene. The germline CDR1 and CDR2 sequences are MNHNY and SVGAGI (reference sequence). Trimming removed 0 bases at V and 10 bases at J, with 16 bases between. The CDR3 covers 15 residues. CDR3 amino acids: CASSYSSIGQQIQYF. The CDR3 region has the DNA TGTGCCAGCAGTTACTCCAGTATAGGTCAGCAGATTCAGTACTTC.

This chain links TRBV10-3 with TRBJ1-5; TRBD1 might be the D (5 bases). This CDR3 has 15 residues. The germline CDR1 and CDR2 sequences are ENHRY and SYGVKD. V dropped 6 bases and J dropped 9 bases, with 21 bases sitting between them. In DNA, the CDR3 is TGTGCCATCAGGGGCGAAGGGACCGCAGGCCTGCCCCAGCATTTT. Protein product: CAIRGEGTAGLPQHF.

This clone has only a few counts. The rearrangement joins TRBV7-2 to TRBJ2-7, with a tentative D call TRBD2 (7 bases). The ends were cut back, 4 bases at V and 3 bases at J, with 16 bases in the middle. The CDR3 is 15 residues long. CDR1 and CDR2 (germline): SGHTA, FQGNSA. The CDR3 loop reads CASSSLGGAGYEQYF. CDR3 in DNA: TGTGCCAGCAGCTCCCTGGGGGGGGCCGGCTACGAGCAGTACTTC. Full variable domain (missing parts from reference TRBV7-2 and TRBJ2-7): GAGVSQSPSNKVTEKGKDVELRCDPISGHTALYWYRQSLGQGLEFLIYFQGNSAPDKSGLPSDRFSAERTGGSVSTLTIQRTQQEDSAVYLCASSSLGGAGYEQYFGPGTRLTVT.

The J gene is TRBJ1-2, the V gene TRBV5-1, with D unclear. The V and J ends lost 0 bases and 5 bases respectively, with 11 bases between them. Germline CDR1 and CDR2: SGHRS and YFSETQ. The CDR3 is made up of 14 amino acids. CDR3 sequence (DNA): TGCGCCAGCAGCTTGGAAGGAGTTTTGTATGGCTACACCTTC. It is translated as CASSLEGVLYGYTF.